This T cell receptor (beta chain) was sequenced in a study of neurological immune-mediated disorders. A single record per CDR3 protein comes from TCRdb applying MiXCR to the 5' RACE reads. This table holds around 30,000 distinct CDR3 sequences, 4% found once. This CDR3 comprises 16 residues. From germline, CDR1 is SGHRS and CDR2 YFSETQ. With 5 bases clipped from V and 8 bases from J, the junction kept 15 bases outside the gene matches. This clonotype appeared many times. The rearrangement uses TRBV5-1 and TRBJ1-4; 7 bases align to TRBD1. Sample: CD4+ T cells from blood. The TCR comes from a middle-aged woman in good health. The CDR3 sequence is CASSPGTDYYGEKLFF. The CDR3 coding sequence is TGCGCCAGCAGTCCCGGGACAGACTACTACGGAGAAAAACTGTTTTTT. The complete variable domain, with remaining parts taken from reference TRBV5-1 and TRBJ1-4, reads KAGVTQTPRYLIKTRGQQVTLSCSPISGHRSVSWYQQTPGQGLQFLFEYFSETQRNKGNFPGRFSGRQFSNSRSEMNVSTLELGDSALYLCASSPGTDYYGEKLFFGSGTQLSVL.